The rows below give T cell receptor beta chains drawn from one sample of a study of blood T cell repertoires in COVID-19. Repertoires were generated with immunoSEQ multiplex PCR, while TCRdb's copy carries only in-frame clones and drops some. The data hold tens of thousands of clones, with 70% to 75% observed a single time. The specimen was peripheral blood. The receptor source for this set is a woman between 65 and 79 years old with acute or convalescent COVID-19. Both conserved end residues are part of each CDR3. Each record gives: J gene, D gene, V gene, clone size, CDR3 DNA, CDR3 protein. D genes are given only for firm matches. Size is stated for part of the rows, as once, few or many counts, or as a class when the clone is expanded.

>TRBJ2-5|TRBD1|TRBV7-8|NA
TGTGCCAGCAGCCCCCAACAGGGGGGCTATTCAGGGACCCAGTACTTC
CASSPQQGGYSGTQYF
>TRBJ1-5|NA|TRBV19|once
TGTGCCAGTAGTATAGATCAGGACACCAATCAGCCCCAGCATTTT
CASSIDQDTNQPQHF
>TRBJ1-1|TRBD1|TRBV7-2|NA
TGTGCCAGCAGTTTAACAGGGGGGACTGAAGCTTTCTTT
CASSLTGGTEAFF
>TRBJ1-2|NA|TRBV21-1|medium-sized
TGTGCCAGCAGCATTAGGACAGTACTATCTAACTATGGCTACACCTTC
CASSIRTVLSNYGYTF
>TRBJ2-5|TRBD2|TRBV28|NA
TGTGCCAGCAGACCAGCCGGGACTAGCGGGACAAAGACCCAGTACTTC
CASRPAGTSGTKTQYF
>TRBJ1-2|NA|TRBV5-6|NA
TGTGCCAGCAGCCCCCTCACGGTCTATGGCTACACCTTC
CASSPLTVYGYTF
>TRBJ2-1|TRBD2|TRBV29-1|NA
TGCAGCGTTGAAGTAGCTCTAGCGGGTTCCTACAATGAGCAGTTCTTC
CSVEVALAGSYNEQFF
>TRBJ2-5|TRBD2|TRBV14|NA
TGTGCCAGCAGCCCGCGGACTAGCAGACAAGAGACCCAGTACTTC
CASSPRTSRQETQYF
>TRBJ1-5|NA|TRBV7-9|NA
TGTGCCAGCAGCTTAGGCGGGCCCCCCGGACAGCCCCAGCATTTT
CASSLGGPPGQPQHF
>TRBJ1-2|NA|TRBV5-1|few
TGCGCCAGCAGCCCGACACAGGGTTCGAGCGGCTACACCTTC
CASSPTQGSSGYTF
>TRBJ2-7|NA|TRBV5-4|NA
TGTGCCAGCAGCTCACCGTTCCCTACCCACGAGCAGTACTTC
CASSSPFPTHEQYF
>TRBJ1-2|TRBD1|TRBV27|few
TGTGCCAGCAGTCTACAGGGACAGCTTGGAGGCTACACCTTC
CASSLQGQLGGYTF
>TRBJ2-5|NA|TRBV7-3|NA
TGTGCCAGCAGCGTGGGACTCCCGGGGGAGACCCAGTACTTC
CASSVGLPGETQYF
>TRBJ2-1|NA|TRBV7-3|once
TGTGCCAGCAGCTTAACGTCCGCGGGAACGGCGAATGAGCAGTTCTTC
CASSLTSAGTANEQFF
>TRBJ2-7|NA|TRBV10-3|NA
TGTGCCATCAGTGACAGGAGGGACTCCGACGAGCAGTACTTC
CAISDRRDSDEQYF
>TRBJ1-2|NA|TRBV7-2|once
TGTGCCAGCAGCTTAGATTTGGCCGTACCTAACTATGGCTACACCTTC
CASSLDLAVPNYGYTF
>TRBJ1-1|TRBD1|TRBV28|NA
TGTGCCAGCAGCCTTACCGCGGGGACAGGACTCACTGAAGCTTTCTTT
CASSLTAGTGLTEAFF
>TRBJ1-1|NA|TRBV30|NA
TGTGCCTGGAGTGTCGCGGGTCTGAACACTGAAGCTTTCTTT
CAWSVAGLNTEAFF
>TRBJ2-1|NA|TRBV7-9|NA
TGTGCCAGCAGCCAAGCCGGGACCTACAATGAGCAGTTCTTC
CASSQAGTYNEQFF
>TRBJ1-2|TRBD1|TRBV29-1|once
TGCAGCGTCCTGGACAGGGCTAACTATGGCTACACCTTC
CSVLDRANYGYTF
>TRBJ2-3|NA|TRBV7-2|NA
TGTGCCAGCAGCGCGGACACCTCCCCAATCGCGCAGTATTTT
CASSADTSPIAQYF
>TRBJ2-1|TRBD2|TRBV19|NA
TGTGCCAGTCATAGCGGGACCTACAATGAGCAGTTCTTC
CASHSGTYNEQFF
>TRBJ2-2|TRBD2|TRBV6-4|once
TGTGCCAGCAGTGCGACTAGCGGGACCTTCGGGGAGCTGTTTTTT
CASSATSGTFGELFF
>TRBJ2-5|NA|TRBV5-1|NA
TGCGCCAGCAGCCCGGACGGGATCGGAGAGACCCAGTACTTC
CASSPDGIGETQYF
>TRBJ2-7|TRBD2|TRBV3-1/TRBV3-2|few
TGTGCCAGCGGGGGGGCCTACGAGCAGTACTTC
CASGGAYEQYF
>TRBJ1-6|TRBD1|TRBV7-9|NA
TGTGCCAGCAGCACCCTGGGCAGGGGGAACTCACCCCTCCACTTT
CASSTLGRGNSPLHF
>TRBJ2-1|NA|TRBV11-1|once
TGTGCCAGCAGCCAAGGTGCGGGTTTCCTAAACAATGAGCAGTTCTTC
CASSQGAGFLNNEQFF
>TRBJ1-1|NA|TRBV6-6|NA
TGTGCCAGCAGTTGGGCGGGGGGGCGATCAACTGAAGCTTTCTTT
CASSWAGGRSTEAFF
>TRBJ2-7|NA|TRBV7-8|NA
TGTGCCAGCAGCTTAAAACGGCTGGCGGTGGACGAGCAGTACTTC
CASSLKRLAVDEQYF
>TRBJ1-1|NA|TRBV5-4|NA
TGTGCCAGCAGCGGGAGGGAGATGAACACTGAAGCTTTCTTT
CASSGREMNTEAFF
>TRBJ1-3|TRBD1|TRBV5-1|NA
TGCGCCAGCAGCCGTGGACAGGTCTCTGGAAACACCATATATTTT
CASSRGQVSGNTIYF